Listed here are 12 T cell receptor beta chains from one sample, sequenced in a study of shared clonotypes between healthy human individuals. Cells designated naive CD8 were CD45RO-negative and were positively selected for CCR7, with terminally differentiated effector memory CD45RA+ cells excluded. The method was immunoSEQ multiplex PCR; TCRdb's version includes in-frame clones alone and lacks a portion of them. The data hold about 2 million clones, with 85% to 95% observed a single time. The source material was naive CD8+ T cells sorted from blood. All receptors come from a man aged 18 to 29 in good health.

This clone was seen a single time. Within the sample, other DNA sequences also encode this same CDR3. The J gene is TRBJ2-7, the V gene TRBV4-1; 9 bases fit TRBD2. The CDR3 totals 15 residues. V gave up 4 bases and J gave up 0 bases; unmatched junction bases: 4. CDR1 MGHRA and CDR2 YSYEKL come from the germline V gene. CDR3 amino acids: CASSPTSGSSYEQYF. As DNA, the CDR3 is TGCGCCAGCAGCCCGACTAGCGGAAGCTCCTACGAGCAGTACTTC.

This clone was seen just once. Relative to the germline gene, one junction end is altered; a read error may explain this. The chain carries TRBV7-7 and TRBJ2-2; 10 bases align to TRBD2. Germline CDR1 reads SSHAT; CDR2 reads FNYEAQ (reference sequence). The CDR3 contains 14 residues. This chain's CDR3 is CASSTTSGTGELFF. DNA for the CDR3: TGTGCTAGCAGCACGACTAGCGGGACCGGGGAGCTGTTTTTT.

The chain recombines TRBV27 with TRBJ2-7; no clear D gene. The CDR3 has 15 amino acids. V dropped 6 bases and J dropped 1 base, with 16 bases sitting between them. Germline-derived CDR1 and CDR2 are MNHEY and SMNVEV (reference sequence). DNA of the CDR3: TGTGCCAGCAGCCCGTCCTTCCCGCTTTCCTACGAGCAGTACTTC. Translation gives CASSPSFPLSYEQYF.

The V and J genes are TRBV18 and TRBJ1-2, with D possibly being TRBD1 (6 bases). The CDR3 is made up of 16 amino acids. Germline CDR1 KGHSH, CDR2 LQKENI. V was cut by 4 bases and J by 1 base, with 16 bases left in between. DNA of the CDR3: TGTGCCAGCTCACTATACGGACAGAGTTATAACTATGGCTACACCTTC. Translation gives CASSLYGQSYNYGYTF.

This clone has just a few counts. This chain links TRBV28 with TRBJ1-2; possibly TRBD1 for D (6 bases). Looked up from germline, CDR1 is MDHEN and CDR2 is SYDVKM. This CDR3 is 14 amino acids long. With 1 base removed from V and 3 bases from J, the gap between germline ends came to 9 bases. CDR3 coding DNA: TGTGCCAGCAGTTTATCACAGGGCTACTATGGCTACACCTTC. It translates to CASSLSQGYYGYTF.

This chain connects TRBV4-3 to TRBJ2-7; 10 bases line up with TRBD2. There are 19 residues in the CDR3. CDR1 is LGHNA, CDR2 YSLEER, per germline. Germline trimming cut 1 base from V and 0 bases from J; bases unmatched to any gene: 12. CDR3 DNA sequence: TGCGCCAGCAGCCAAGTCAGGCTAGCGGGAGTGAGGGCCTCCTACGAGCAGTACTTC. Its translation: CASSQVRLAGVRASYEQYF.

The V call is TRBV20-1, the J call TRBJ1-2; D gene ambiguous. This CDR3 is 11 amino acids long. Germline-derived CDR1 and CDR2 are DFQATT and SNEGSKA (reference sequence). V lost 1 base and J lost 13, with 13 bases in between. CDR3 sequence reads: CSARGSSNGTF. In DNA form, the CDR3 reads TGCAGTGCTAGAGGGAGCAGTAACGGCACCTTC.

This sequence joins TRBV5-4 and TRBJ1-3; D remains ambiguous. The CDR3 extends over 13 amino acids. CDR1 and CDR2 (germline): SGHNT, YYREEE (reference sequence). V was cut by 2 bases and J by 2 bases, with 5 bases left in between. CDR3 loop: CASSLDPGNTIYF. CDR3 nucleotide sequence: TGTGCCAGCAGCTTAGACCCTGGAAACACCATATATTTT.

The J gene is TRBJ1-6, the V gene TRBV7-2, with D uncertain. The CDR3 is 13 residues long. The germline V gene encodes CDR1 SGHTA and CDR2 FQGNSA. Trimming took 1 base from V and 9 from J, leaving 7 bases between them. CDR3 protein: CASSLDPFSPLHF. CDR3 in DNA: TGTGCCAGCAGCTTAGATCCATTTTCACCCCTCCACTTT.

V and J are TRBV2 and TRBJ2-5, with 10 positions matching TRBD2. The CDR3 is 16 amino acids. CDR1 SNHLY and CDR2 FYNNEI come from the germline V gene. J was trimmed by 1 base and V by 0 bases; bases with no gene match: 2. The CDR3 is CASSEASGGIQETQYF. The CDR3 coding sequence is TGTGCCAGCAGTGAAGCTAGCGGGGGGATCCAAGAGACCCAGTACTTC. The full variable domain, its missing parts supplied by reference TRBV2 and TRBJ2-5, is EPEVTQTPSHQVTQMGQEVILRCVPISNHLYFYWYRQILGQKVEFLVSFYNNEISEKSEIFDDQFSVERPDGSNFTLKIRSTKLEDSAMYFCASSEASGGIQETQYFGPGTRLLVL.

This chain links TRBV29-1 with TRBJ2-1; D gene unclear. Germline CDR1 reads SQVTM; CDR2 reads ANQGSEA. The CDR3 sequence is 13 residues long. V lost 5 bases, J lost 0 bases, and 8 bases lay in between. The CDR3 sequence is CSVSFASYNEQFF. Here the CDR3 DNA reads TGCAGCGTTAGTTTTGCCTCCTACAATGAGCAGTTCTTC.

For this clone: Different DNA sequences within this sample yield the same CDR3. The genes are TRBV30 and TRBJ2-7, with D hard to call. V was pared by 1 base and J by 4 bases, with 5 bases between. Per germline, CDR1 GTSNPN and CDR2 SVGIG (reference sequence). The CDR3 runs to 11 residues. This CDR3 is CAWSGIYEQYF. The CDR3 nucleotides are TGTGCCTGGAGTGGTATATACGAGCAGTACTTC.